The 27 T cell receptor beta chains listed next were all sequenced from one sample in a study of CD8+CD57+ T cells in acquired aplastic anemia. CD8+CD57+ cell expansion, shown by flow cytometry, had occurred in the patients selected for sequencing. The template for TCR beta VDJ and CDR3 sequence profiling was genomic DNA. TCRdb analysed the reads with MiXCR anew, one entry per CDR3 protein. Of over 150,000 distinct CDR3 sequences in the sample, roughly 43% were seen once. Sequenced input: sorted CD4+, CD8+, or CD8+CD57+ T cells (not recorded which) from PBMCs. All receptors derive from a human donor with aplastic anemia.

This clonotype was detected ten times or more. CDR3 in DNA: TGTGCCAGCGGGAACCGACGGACAGATAGCAATCAGCCCCAGCATTTT. It yields the protein CASGNRRTDSNQPQHF. The chain combines TRBV6-1 with TRBJ1-5, with D perhaps matching TRBD1 (6 bases). This CDR3 is built from 16 residues. Germline loops: CDR1 MNHNS, CDR2 SASEGT. Between the trimmed V and J ends, which lost 8 bases and 0 bases, there was a span of 17 bases.

The V gene is TRBV12-3 or TRBV12-4, the J gene TRBJ2-5; TRBD2 agrees at 12 bases. V gave up 4 bases and J gave up 3 bases; unmatched junction bases: 3. CDR3 length: 15 residues. CDR3 coding DNA: TGTGCCAGCAGTTACCTAGCGGGAGGGGAAGAGACCCAGTACTTC. It is translated as CASSYLAGGEETQYF.

This clonotype occurred many times. This rearrangement joins TRBV6-1 to TRBJ2-3, with D possibly TRBD1 on 6 matching bases. This CDR3 is built from 15 residues. Germline loops: CDR1 MNHNS, CDR2 SASEGT. V was shortened by 5 bases and J by 0 bases, with 12 bases between the two germline ends. The CDR3 spells CASSPDRTSTDTQYF. Written as DNA, the CDR3 is TGTGCCAGCAGTCCTGACAGGACTAGCACAGATACGCAGTATTTT.

The V and J genes are TRBV6-1 and TRBJ2-5, with 10 bases fitting TRBD2. Germline V gene lookup returns CDR1 MNHNS and CDR2 SASEGT. The CDR3 extends over 15 amino acids. J gave up 5 bases and V 6 bases, and 9 bases lay outside the gene matches. The CDR3 is CASSATSGLGETQYF. CDR3 nucleotides: TGTGCCAGCAGCGCGACTAGCGGGCTGGGGGAGACCCAGTACTTC.

The chain carries TRBV24-1 and TRBJ2-3; 11 bases fit TRBD2. J gave up 2 bases and V 2 bases, and 8 bases lay outside the gene matches. Looked up from germline, CDR1 is KGHDR and CDR2 is SFDVKD. CDR3 length: 18 amino acids. CDR3 amino acids: CATSDSPTSGKFTDTQYF. Here the CDR3 DNA reads TGTGCCACCAGTGATTCTCCGACTAGCGGGAAGTTCACAGATACGCAGTATTTT.

J is TRBJ2-5 and V is TRBV20-1; maybe TRBD1 (6 bases). With 7 bases removed from V and 7 bases from J, the gap between germline ends came to 13 bases. The CDR3 totals 11 residues. Germline V gene sequence: CDR1 DFQATT, CDR2 SNEGSKA (reference sequence). The CDR3 loop reads CSGELGGTQYF. The CDR3 nucleotides are TGCAGTGGGGAGTTAGGGGGGACCCAGTACTTC.

There are many counts of this clonotype. This chain links TRBV6-5 with TRBJ1-1; D is ambiguous. The CDR3 is made up of 14 amino acids. Looked up from germline, CDR1 is MNHEY and CDR2 is SVGAGI. The germline V and J ends were trimmed by 3 bases and 2 bases, with 10 bases remaining between them. CDR3 sequence: CASSYSQANTEAFF. CDR3 bases: TGTGCCAGCAGTTATTCCCAGGCAAACACTGAAGCTTTCTTT.

Only a few counts were recorded for this clonotype. The CDR3, as DNA: TGTGCCAGCTCACGGGACTCAGCGGGAGGAGGCAATGAGCAGTTCTTC. Amino acids: CASSRDSAGGGNEQFF. The chain is built from TRBV18 and TRBJ2-1; TRBD2 agrees at 9 bases. J gave up 6 bases and V 4 bases, and 10 bases lay outside the gene matches. The CDR3 contains 16 residues. Germline CDR1 reads KGHSH; CDR2 reads LQKENI.

As for this clonotype: A clone one base away is much larger, so this may be a read error. The chain links TRBV7-3 to TRBJ2-1, with 7 bases aligning to TRBD1. The CDR3 runs 15 residues. CDR1 and CDR2 (germline): SGHTA, FQGTGA. DNA for the CDR3: TGTGCCAGCAGCTTCCGACAGGGATCGGCGAATGGGCAGTTCTTC. It translates to CASSFRQGSANGQFF.

This clonotype was found many times. The chain employs TRBV19 and TRBJ2-5; no clear D gene. Germline CDR1 LNHDA, CDR2 SQIVND (reference sequence). The CDR3 runs to 14 residues. Between the trimmed V and J ends, which lost 4 bases and 7 bases, there was a span of 16 bases. In DNA form, the CDR3 reads TGTGCCAGTAGTAGCGCGGCAGCTCCAGGGACCCAGTACTTC. Its translation is CASSSAAAPGTQYF.

This clonotype came up a few times. This chain uses TRBV10-3 with TRBJ1-6; 7 bases are shared with TRBD1. CDR3 size: 14 residues. Germline-derived CDR1 and CDR2 are ENHRY and SYGVKD. Trimming at V came to 4 bases and at J to 12 bases, leaving 9 bases not matched to a gene. In DNA form, the CDR3 reads TGTGCCATCAGTGTTGGGACAGTATTAGAACCCCTCCACTTT. It specifies CAISVGTVLEPLHF.

This chain uses TRBV5-1 with TRBJ2-5, with D perhaps matching TRBD1 or TRBD2 (5 bases each). V gave up 2 bases and J gave up 4 bases, with 15 bases separating them. The CDR3 contains 15 residues. Germline loops: CDR1 SGHRS, CDR2 YFSETQ. CDR3 sequence: CASSFTGLLGETQYF. CDR3 coding DNA: TGCGCCAGCAGCTTTACGGGGCTTCTGGGAGAGACCCAGTACTTC.

This clonotype has a count of ten or more. This chain uses TRBV28 with TRBJ1-1; the D is unclear. The CDR3 extends over 14 amino acids. Trimming cost V 5 bases and J 4 bases, with 14 bases left between them. Germline V gene data show CDR1 as MDHEN and CDR2 as SYDVKM. CDR3 region: CASSMSGRGTEAFF. The CDR3 DNA is TGTGCCAGCAGTATGTCAGGACGGGGCACTGAAGCTTTCTTT.

About this clonotype: A much larger clone is a single base away; this may be a read error. The missing conserved phenylalanine or tryptophan at the end of this CDR3 makes a read error likely. The rearrangement links TRBV5-4 to TRBJ1-2; the D is unclear. Trimming took off 4 bases at V and 4 bases at J, with 11 bases between the two ends. The CDR3 loop spans 13 amino acids. Germline V gives CDR1 SGHNT, CDR2 YYREEE (reference sequence). CDR3 nucleotides: TGTGCCAGCAGCGATAGACAAATCTATGGCTACACCCTC. It translates to CASSDRQIYGYTL.

The V and J genes are TRBV6-2 or TRBV6-3 and TRBJ2-1; 10 nucleotides line up with TRBD2. V lost 5 bases and J lost 8; bases outside the gene matches: 12. The CDR3 is 16 residues long. CDR1 and CDR2 (germline): MNHEY, SVGEGT. CDR3: CASSHGAGGPRDEQFF. The CDR3 DNA follows: TGTGCCAGCAGTCACGGAGCGGGAGGGCCCAGGGATGAGCAGTTCTTC.

This clonotype showed up many times. The rearrangement joins TRBV7-9 to TRBJ1-1; 7 bases line up with TRBD1. CDR1 is SEHNR, CDR2 FQNEAQ, per germline (reference sequence). The CDR3 runs 13 residues. V shed 7 bases and J 5 bases; nucleotides not matched to a gene: 7. The CDR3, as DNA: TGTGCCAGCACCCGACAGGGTGGGACTGAAGCTTTCTTT. This translates into CASTRQGGTEAFF. Full variable domain (remainder filled in from reference TRBV7-9 and TRBJ1-1): DTGVSQNPRHKITKRGQNVTFRCDPISEHNRLYWYRQTLGQGPEFLTYFQNEAQLEKSRLLSDRFSAERPKGSFSTLEIQRTEQGDSAMYLCASTRQGGTEAFFGQGTRLTVV.

The CDR3 DNA follows: TGTGCCACCAGTGATTGGGTTTGGGACCGCCAGGGCAATGAGCAGTTCTTC. This sequence encodes CATSDWVWDRQGNEQFF. The rearrangement links TRBV24-1 to TRBJ2-1, with D perhaps TRBD1 or TRBD2 (5 bases each). CDR3 length equals 17 residues. Germline CDR1 is KGHDR and CDR2 is SFDVKD. V dropped 2 bases and J dropped 6 bases, with 19 bases sitting between them.

This chain uses TRBV29-1 with TRBJ2-3; 9 bases match TRBD2. The germline gives CDR1 SQVTM, CDR2 ANQGSEA. The V segment lost 6 bases and the J segment 4 bases; nucleotides outside the gene matches: 8. The CDR3 sequence is 14 residues long. The CDR3 DNA sequence: TGCAGCGTCGTACTAGCGGGTAGGGCAGATACGCAGTATTTT. It specifies CSVVLAGRADTQYF.

This clonotype has a handful of counts. The chain employs TRBV24-1 and TRBJ2-7; 9 bases fit TRBD1. The CDR3 is 13 residues long. Per the germline V gene, CDR1 is KGHDR and CDR2 is SFDVKD. Germline trimming cut 4 bases from V and 6 bases from J; bases unmatched to any gene: 3. This CDR3 reads CATSDPDRGEQYF. Written as DNA, the CDR3 is TGTGCCACCAGTGACCCGGACAGGGGCGAGCAGTACTTC.

This clonotype was counted at least ten times. This chain uses TRBV7-2 with TRBJ1-1; D possibly corresponds to TRBD1 (6 bases). V lost 2 bases and J 4 bases, leaving 11 bases between the germline ends. Germline CDR1 SGHTA, CDR2 FQGNSA. CDR3 size: 14 residues. DNA of the CDR3: TGTGCCAGCAGCTTAAGTCAGGGGATCACTGAAGCTTTCTTT. As protein: CASSLSQGITEAFF.

Many counts were recorded for this clonotype. This rearrangement joins TRBV29-1 to TRBJ2-4; D ambiguous. CDR3 length: 13 residues. V lost 7 bases and J lost 6, with 16 bases in between. Germline V gene data show CDR1 as SQVTM and CDR2 as ANQGSEA. The DNA of the CDR3 is TGCAGCGCCTCCCCAGTCTCGGGAAACATTCAGTACTTC. Protein product: CSASPVSGNIQYF.

The chain has TRBV5-1 and TRBJ2-3; unclear D gene. CDR1 is SGHRS and CDR2 is YFSETQ in the germline V gene. Trimming shortened V by 2 bases and J by 4 bases, and 11 bases separated the two germline ends. CDR3 length: 14 residues. Written as DNA, the CDR3 is TGCGCCAGCAGCTTAACATGGCTGGCAGATACGCAGTATTTT. Protein product: CASSLTWLADTQYF.

This clonotype was seen repeatedly, ten times or more. This rearrangement joins TRBV4-3 to TRBJ1-4, with TRBD1 identical over 8 bases. Trimming at V came to 3 bases and at J to 8 bases, leaving 8 bases not matched to a gene. CDR3 size: 15 residues. Germline assignment: CDR1 LGHNA and CDR2 YSLEER. In nucleotides, the CDR3 is TGCGCCAGCAGCCACCTACAGGGGGTTAGAGAAAAACTGTTTTTT. Protein sequence: CASSHLQGVREKLFF.

V gene TRBV19 combines with J gene TRBJ2-6; 8 bases align to TRBD1. Looked up from germline, CDR1 is LNHDA and CDR2 is SQIVND (reference sequence). Germline trimming cut 5 bases from V and 16 bases from J; bases unmatched to any gene: 4. The CDR3 is 11 amino acids. CDR3 amino acids: CASSLDRGLTF. In nucleotides, the CDR3 is TGTGCCAGTAGTCTCGACAGGGGACTGACTTTC.

V gene TRBV7-2 combines with J gene TRBJ1-5; the D is unclear. V was trimmed by 4 bases and J by 13 bases, leaving 14 bases between them. Germline assignment: CDR1 SGHTA and CDR2 FQGNSA. This CDR3 is 12 amino acids long. CDR3 protein: CASSSQTFIQHF. For the CDR3, the DNA is TGTGCCAGCAGCTCCCAGACATTTATTCAGCATTTT.

This clonotype occurred many times. This chain connects TRBV10-3 to TRBJ2-7, with 7 bases lining up with TRBD1. Germline V gives CDR1 ENHRY, CDR2 SYGVKD. Losses at the gene ends were 10 bases for V and 3 bases for J; bases not matched to a gene: 18. This CDR3 has 16 amino acids. CDR3 coding DNA: TGTGCCACCAAAGAAGACCTCGGGACAGAACTCTACGAGCAGTACTTC. Protein sequence: CATKEDLGTELYEQYF.

This clonotype was counted many times. The rearrangement links TRBV20-1 to TRBJ2-1; a weak D match, TRBD2 (6 bases). The V end was cut by 0 bases, the J end by 7 bases, with 19 bases between. CDR1 and CDR2 from the germline V gene are DFQATT and SNEGSKA (reference sequence). CDR3 length: 16 amino acids. The chain's CDR3 is CSARDPGRPGTNEQFF. CDR3 coding DNA: TGCAGTGCTAGAGATCCGGGTAGACCGGGGACTAATGAGCAGTTCTTC.